The 29 T cell receptor beta chains below all came from one sample that was sequenced in a study of T cell responses to AZD1222 COVID-19 vaccine. Produced via immunoSEQ multiplex PCR; TCRdb's table is partial and in-frame only. The sample has about 120,000 clones; around 89% are singletons. The sample in question was peripheral blood, obtained on day 0 of MenACWY control vaccination. The receptor set was obtained from an adult in good health.

The V call is TRBV7-9, the J call TRBJ2-6; no definite D call. Looked up from germline, CDR1 is SEHNR and CDR2 is FQNEAQ (reference sequence). The CDR3 runs 15 residues. V shed 3 bases and J shed 0 bases, with 6 bases lying between them. The DNA for the CDR3 is TGTGCCAGCAGCTTTGGTGGCTCTGGGGCCAACGTCCTGACTTTC. The encoded protein is CASSFGGSGANVLTF.

CDR3 sequence: CASSWVAGEGEQFF. For the CDR3, the DNA is TGTGCCAGCAGTTGGGTCGCGGGAGAGGGTGAGCAGTTCTTC. The V gene is TRBV6-5, the J gene TRBJ2-1; 7 bases map to TRBD2. V dropped 4 bases and J dropped 9; count of bases not matched to a gene: 9. The germline CDR1 and CDR2 sequences are MNHEY and SVGAGI. The CDR3 is 14 amino acids.

The gene calls are TRBV3-1 (or the pseudogene TRBV3-2) and TRBJ2-7, with D perhaps matching TRBD1 (8 bases). CDR3 length: 17 amino acids. The germline V gene has CDR1 LGHDT and CDR2 YNNKEL (reference sequence). The V end lost 4 bases, the J end lost 3 bases, and 22 bases lay between the germline ends. CDR3 DNA sequence: TGTGCCAGCAGCCCCAGGGGGCCAAGCGGGACCCTCTACGAGCAGTACTTC. Residues: CASSPRGPSGTLYEQYF.

The chain recombines TRBV27 with TRBJ2-1; 12 bases match TRBD2. The CDR3 is 16 residues long. After removal of 5 bases from V and 9 bases from J, the junction contained 11 bases not matched to a gene. Per the germline V gene, CDR1 is MNHEY and CDR2 is SMNVEV (reference sequence). The CDR3 spells CASSPLSSGRAGEQFF. CDR3 DNA sequence: TGTGCCAGCAGTCCCCTTTCTAGCGGGAGGGCCGGTGAGCAGTTCTTC.

This clone was recorded a few times. The genes are TRBV6-2 or TRBV6-3 and TRBJ1-5; D not certain. This CDR3 spans 14 amino acids. The V and J ends lost 2 bases and 3 bases respectively, with 8 bases between them. In germline, CDR1 is MNHEY, CDR2 SVGEGT. The CDR3: CASSYNSDNQPQHF. CDR3 sequence (DNA): TGTGCCAGCAGTTACAACAGCGACAATCAGCCCCAGCATTTT.

This clone was counted once. V is TRBV7-9 and J is TRBJ1-1; no clear D gene. The CDR3 loop spans 14 amino acids. The V gene lost 1 base and the J gene lost 1 base, with 7 bases spanning the gap. Germline V gene data show CDR1 as SEHNR and CDR2 as FQNEAQ (reference sequence). CDR3: CASSLDTRNTEAFF. The CDR3 coding sequence is TGTGCCAGCAGCTTAGACACCAGGAACACTGAAGCTTTCTTT.

CDR3 in DNA: TGCAGCGGGCAGGTATTTACAGGGAAGACTGTCTATGGCTACACCTTC. The encoded protein is CSGQVFTGKTVYGYTF. The chain couples TRBV29-1 to TRBJ1-2, with D maybe TRBD1 (6 bases). The V end lost 7 bases, the J end lost 4 bases, and 25 bases lay between the germline ends. Per the germline V gene, CDR1 is SQVTM and CDR2 is ANQGSEA. The CDR3 totals 16 residues.

This sequence joins TRBV7-9 and TRBJ2-7; D is possibly TRBD1 or TRBD2 (5 bases each). Trimming shortened V by 5 bases and J by 0 bases, and 14 bases separated the two germline ends. Germline V gives CDR1 SEHNR, CDR2 FQNEAQ (reference sequence). The CDR3 contains 15 residues. This CDR3 is CASSHGTASSYEQYF. The CDR3 DNA sequence: TGTGCCAGCAGCCACGGGACCGCAAGCTCCTACGAGCAGTACTTC. Using reference TRBV7-9 and TRBJ2-7 for the parts outside the CDR3, the full variable domain is DTGVSQNPRHKITKRGQNVTFRCDPISEHNRLYWYRQTLGQGPEFLTYFQNEAQLEKSRLLSDRFSAERPKGSFSTLEIQRTEQGDSAMYLCASSHGTASSYEQYFGPGTRLTVT.

This clone has more than one count but fewer than ten. The chain carries TRBV5-1 and TRBJ1-3, with D perhaps TRBD1 (6 bases). Trimming removed 1 base at V and 0 bases at J, with 11 bases between. The CDR3 loop spans 16 amino acids. Germline-derived CDR1 and CDR2 are SGHRS and YFSETQ. The CDR3 DNA reads as TGCGCCAGCAGCTTGAACAGGGAGGTCTCTGGAAACACCATATATTTT. Protein: CASSLNREVSGNTIYF.

The chain recombines TRBV5-4 with TRBJ1-5; D call uncertain. The V gene lost 4 bases and the J gene lost 3 bases, with 8 bases spanning the gap. This CDR3 has 13 residues. Germline lookup yields CDR1 SGHNT and CDR2 YYREEE (reference sequence). The CDR3 loop is CASSTDANQPQHF. The DNA for the CDR3 is TGTGCCAGCAGCACGGACGCCAATCAGCCCCAGCATTTT. The whole variable domain, remainder taken from reference TRBV5-4 and TRBJ1-5, is ETGVTQSPTHLIKTRGQQVTLRCSSQSGHNTVSWYQQALGQGPQFIFQYYREEENGRGNFPPRFSGLQFPNYSSELNVNALELDDSALYLCASSTDANQPQHFGDGTRLSIL.

This clone was recorded only once. This chain connects TRBV9 to TRBJ2-4, with 7 bases that match TRBD2. The trim removed 0 bases at V and 8 bases at J, leaving 5 bases unmatched. Germline V lookup: CDR1 SGDLS, CDR2 YYNGEE. CDR3 size: 14 residues. The CDR3 sequence is CASSVVGGGDIQYF. CDR3 bases: TGTGCCAGCAGCGTAGTCGGGGGAGGGGACATTCAGTACTTC.

V usage is TRBV7-3 and J usage is TRBJ2-1; 10 bases are a match to TRBD2. V lost 5 bases, J lost 5 bases, and 6 bases stayed unmatched. The CDR3 loop spans 15 amino acids. Germline V gene lookup returns CDR1 SGHTA and CDR2 FQGTGA. The CDR3 spells CASSPGLAEHNEQFF. The CDR3 coding sequence is TGTGCCAGCAGCCCCGGACTAGCGGAACACAATGAGCAGTTCTTC.

This clone was seen once. The genes are TRBV18 and TRBJ2-1; possibly TRBD2 for D (6 bases). The germline CDR1 and CDR2 sequences are KGHSH and LQKENI. The CDR3 runs 14 residues. The V gene lost 6 bases and the J gene lost 5 bases, with 14 bases spanning the gap. CDR3 in amino acids: CASSPSATDNEQFF. The DNA for the CDR3 is TGTGCCAGCTCGCCTAGCGCGACTGACAATGAGCAGTTCTTC.

A few counts support this clone. The J gene is TRBJ1-2, the V gene TRBV6-5, with D tentatively TRBD1 (6 bases). The CDR3 runs 14 residues. Germline V gives CDR1 MNHEY, CDR2 SVGAGI. V gave up 4 bases and J gave up 3 bases, with 12 bases separating them. The CDR3 DNA sequence: TGTGCCAGCAGTTTAGGGGGTTTGGACTATGGCTACACCTTC. Encoded protein: CASSLGGLDYGYTF.

This clone appeared a single time. CDR3 bases: TGTGCCAGCTCTCCAGGGAGCTATGGCTACACCTTC. It encodes CASSPGSYGYTF. The chain recombines TRBV7-9 with TRBJ1-2; D might be TRBD1 (5 bases). Germline V gene sequence: CDR1 SEHNR, CDR2 FQNEAQ (reference sequence). The CDR3 totals 12 residues. V dropped 8 bases and J dropped 4 bases, with 11 bases sitting between them.

The chain couples TRBV9 to TRBJ1-1; D gene uncertain. This CDR3 is 13 amino acids long. Trimming stripped 3 bases from V and 4 bases from J, with 10 bases between. The germline V gene has CDR1 SGDLS and CDR2 YYNGEE. CDR3 amino acids: CASSAPSSTEAFF. In DNA form, the CDR3 reads TGTGCCAGCAGCGCCCCATCGTCCACTGAAGCTTTCTTT.

This sequence joins TRBV29-1 and TRBJ2-3; D may be TRBD1 or TRBD2 (5 bases each). From germline, CDR1 is SQVTM and CDR2 ANQGSEA. This CDR3 has 14 residues. V gave up 5 bases and J gave up 4 bases, with 16 bases separating them. The CDR3 DNA reads as TGCAGCGTTTTAGCCGAGGGGTGGGCAGATACGCAGTATTTT. It yields the protein CSVLAEGWADTQYF.

The rearrangement joins TRBV4-2 to TRBJ2-4; the D gene could be TRBD1 or TRBD2 (5 bases each). The germline gives CDR1 LGHNA, CDR2 YNFKEQ. The CDR3 is 15 residues long. With 0 bases removed from V and 8 bases from J, the gap between germline ends came to 14 bases. CDR3 nucleotide sequence: TGTGCCAGCAGCCAAGATCGAGGGGCTCACTACATTCAGTACTTC. Translated: CASSQDRGAHYIQYF.

Comment on this clone: The same CDR3 arises from other DNA sequences in this sample as well. The chain recombines TRBV7-9 with TRBJ2-3; TRBD2 might be the D (5 bases). The CDR3 is made up of 13 amino acids. Trimming removed 5 bases from V and 3 bases from J, with 9 bases in between. Per germline, CDR1 SEHNR and CDR2 FQNEAQ (reference sequence). CDR3 nucleotide sequence: TGTGCCAGCAGCCTAGGGAGTACAGATACGCAGTATTTT. Encoded protein: CASSLGSTDTQYF.

The rearrangement uses TRBV28 and TRBJ1-5; unclear D gene. The CDR3 loop spans 14 amino acids. Germline V gene lookup returns CDR1 MDHEN and CDR2 SYDVKM. The V gene lost 2 bases and the J gene lost 3 bases, with 8 bases spanning the gap. The CDR3 DNA follows: TGTGCCAGCAGTTTAGTAGGGTACAATCAGCCCCAGCATTTT. It codes for CASSLVGYNQPQHF.

This clone was counted between two and nine times. The chain recombines TRBV24-1 with TRBJ2-1; possible D gene TRBD2, 6 bases. Germline assignment: CDR1 KGHDR and CDR2 SFDVKD. The V end was cut by 5 bases, the J end by 4 bases, with 11 bases between. CDR3 size: 14 residues. For the CDR3, the DNA is TGTGCCACCAGTGCGGCGGGACCATACAATGAGCAGTTCTTC. Translating it yields CATSAAGPYNEQFF.

The chain carries TRBV5-1 and TRBJ1-1, with D maybe TRBD1 (5 bases). Trimming took 2 bases from V and 3 from J, leaving 17 bases between them. The germline V gene has CDR1 SGHRS and CDR2 YFSETQ. This CDR3 is built from 16 residues. The DNA of the CDR3 is TGCGCCAGCAGCTTAACAGACTCAGGGCGCGACACTGAAGCTTTCTTT. Amino acids: CASSLTDSGRDTEAFF.

There are a few counts of this clone. This chain joins TRBV6-2 or TRBV6-3 and TRBJ2-5, with 13 bases lining up with TRBD2. The germline V gene encodes CDR1 MNHEY and CDR2 SVGEGT. Unmatched junction bases numbered 5, after V lost 1 base and J lost 0 bases. The CDR3 contains 18 residues. Written as DNA, the CDR3 is TGTGCCAGCAGTTACTATGGGACTAGCGGGATAGACCAAGAGACCCAGTACTTC. This translates into CASSYYGTSGIDQETQYF.

CDR3 loop: CASSQDKGIDYGYTF. CDR3 nucleotide sequence: TGCGCCAGCAGCCAAGATAAGGGAATAGACTATGGCTACACCTTC. The chain has TRBV4-1 and TRBJ1-2; no clear D gene. The V gene's germline CDR1 is MGHRA and CDR2 YSYEKL. V was pared by 0 bases and J by 3 bases, with 11 bases between. CDR3 size: 15 residues.

The rearrangement uses TRBV6-2 or TRBV6-3 and TRBJ2-5; D unclear. In germline, CDR1 is MNHEY, CDR2 SVGEGT. Trimming took 0 bases from V and 8 from J, leaving 16 bases between them. This CDR3 spans 15 amino acids. The CDR3 loop is CASSYSSTSQDTQYF. Written as DNA, the CDR3 is TGTGCCAGCAGTTACTCGTCGACATCTCAGGATACCCAGTACTTC.

V gene TRBV30 combines with J gene TRBJ2-6, with D maybe TRBD1 (6 bases). V shed 2 bases and J shed 4 bases, with 12 bases lying between them. The CDR3 has 15 amino acids. Germline CDR1 is GTSNPN and CDR2 is SVGIG (reference sequence). For the CDR3, the DNA is TGTGCCTGGAGTAGTGGGGGCGCCGGGGCCAACGTCCTGACTTTC. Encoded protein: CAWSSGGAGANVLTF.

This rearrangement joins TRBV3-1 (or the pseudogene TRBV3-2) to TRBJ2-5; D gene ambiguous. V was shortened by 0 bases and J by 1 base, with 12 bases between the two germline ends. Looked up from germline, CDR1 is LGHDT and CDR2 is YNNKEL (reference sequence). CDR3 length: 16 amino acids. The CDR3 spells CASSQDAKNGQETQYF. CDR3 in DNA: TGTGCCAGCAGCCAAGATGCGAAGAACGGCCAAGAGACCCAGTACTTC.

V and J are TRBV7-9 and TRBJ2-7; TRBD1 or TRBD2 may be the D gene (5 bases each). Trimming pared 7 bases from V and 0 bases from J, leaving 16 bases between. From germline, CDR1 is SEHNR and CDR2 FQNEAQ (reference sequence). The CDR3 has 15 amino acids. CDR3 bases: TGTGCCAGCACCCGCCTCAGGGACGGCTCCTACGAGCAGTACTTC. The encoded protein is CASTRLRDGSYEQYF.

This rearrangement joins TRBV5-6 to TRBJ2-7; 13 bases line up with TRBD2. V lost 4 bases and J lost 2; bases outside the gene matches: 6. This CDR3 region has 16 residues. The germline V gene has CDR1 SGHDT and CDR2 YYEEEE. This CDR3 reads CASSTGLAGTPYEQYF. The CDR3 DNA is TGTGCCAGCAGCACGGGACTAGCGGGGACTCCCTACGAGCAGTACTTC.